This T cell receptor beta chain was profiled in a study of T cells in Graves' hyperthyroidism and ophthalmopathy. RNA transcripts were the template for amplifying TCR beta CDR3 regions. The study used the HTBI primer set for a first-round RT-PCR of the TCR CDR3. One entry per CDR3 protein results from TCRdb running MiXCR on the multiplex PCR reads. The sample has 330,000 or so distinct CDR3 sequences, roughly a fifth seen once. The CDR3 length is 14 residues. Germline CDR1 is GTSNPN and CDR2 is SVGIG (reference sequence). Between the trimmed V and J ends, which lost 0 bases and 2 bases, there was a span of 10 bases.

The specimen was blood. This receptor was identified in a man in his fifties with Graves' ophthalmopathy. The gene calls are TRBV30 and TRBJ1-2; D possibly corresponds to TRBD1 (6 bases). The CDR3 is CAWSVAGHNYGYTF. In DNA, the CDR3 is TGTGCCTGGAGTGTGGCGGGACACAACTATGGCTACACCTTC.